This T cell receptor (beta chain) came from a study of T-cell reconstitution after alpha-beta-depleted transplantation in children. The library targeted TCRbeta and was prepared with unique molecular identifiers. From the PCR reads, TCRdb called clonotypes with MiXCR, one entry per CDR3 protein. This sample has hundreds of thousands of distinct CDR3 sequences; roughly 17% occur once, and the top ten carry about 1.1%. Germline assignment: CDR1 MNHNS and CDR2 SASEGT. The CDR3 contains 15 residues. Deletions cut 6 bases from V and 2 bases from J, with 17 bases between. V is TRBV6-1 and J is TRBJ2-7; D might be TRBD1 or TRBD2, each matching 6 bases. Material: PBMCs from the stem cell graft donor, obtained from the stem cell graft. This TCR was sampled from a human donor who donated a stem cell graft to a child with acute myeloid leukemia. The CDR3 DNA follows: TGTGCCAGCAGGCCTCCCTTCGGGGGCCCCTACGAGCAGTACGTC. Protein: CASRPPFGGPYEQYV.